What follows is one T cell receptor beta chain and its context. Trimming cost V 1 base and J 4 bases; bases outside gene matches: 3. The germline gives CDR1 GTSNPN, CDR2 SVGIG (reference sequence). The CDR3 loop spans 14 amino acids. After constant-region reverse-primer amplification, full-length variable regions underwent semi-nested PCR with Nested Universal Primer A. TCRdb recomputed calls from the 5' RACE reads with MiXCR, one row per CDR3 protein. This table has roughly 50,000 distinct CDR3 sequences, 17% appearing once. The sequence was collected from a female donor with breast cancer. The sequencing input was naive CD4+ T cells sorted from blood. Noted subset: naive CD4+ T cells, CD4+CD45RA+CD25-. V gene TRBV30 combines with J gene TRBJ2-2, with 7 bases lining up with TRBD2. In nucleotides, the CDR3 is TGTGCCTGGAGTGCTACGGGGGGCACCGGGGAGCTGTTTTTT. Amino acid sequence: CAWSATGGTGELFF.